One and the same sample provided the 4 T cell receptor beta chains below, sequenced in a study of T cells in Graves' hyperthyroidism and ophthalmopathy. The CDR3 regions of TCR beta were amplified from RNA transcripts. The study used the HTBI primer set for a first-round RT-PCR of the TCR CDR3. One entry per CDR3 protein, called by TCRdb with MiXCR from the multiplex PCR reads. The table records approximately 600,000 distinct CDR3 sequences, 20% to 25% of them present only once. Sequencing was done on a sample of blood. The origin of the receptors is a man aged 30 to 45 with Graves' ophthalmopathy.

The chain combines TRBV9 with TRBJ2-3; D might be TRBD2 (6 bases). Trimming cost V 5 bases and J 0 bases, with 13 bases left between them. In germline, CDR1 is SGDLS, CDR2 YYNGEE. The CDR3 extends over 15 amino acids. CDR3 sequence reads: CASSGSGTSTDTQYF. Written as DNA, the CDR3 is TGTGCCAGCAGTGGTTCAGGGACTAGCACAGATACGCAGTATTTT. The whole variable domain, remainder taken from reference TRBV9 and TRBJ2-3, is DSGVTQTPKHLITATGQRVTLRCSPRSGDLSVYWYQQSLDQGLQFLIQYYNGEERAKGNILERFSAQQFPDLHSELNLSSLELGDSALYFCASSGSGTSTDTQYFGPGTRLTVL.

There are many counts of this clonotype. The chain recombines TRBV3-1 with TRBJ1-2, with 7 positions matching TRBD1. In germline, CDR1 is LGHDT, CDR2 YNNKEL (reference sequence). This CDR3 contains 15 residues. V trimming: 0 bases; J trimming: 4 bases; junction bases outside the gene matches: 5. CDR3 protein: CASSQDRGPTYGYTF. In DNA form, the CDR3 reads TGTGCCAGCAGCCAAGATAGGGGGCCCACCTATGGCTACACCTTC.

This sequence joins TRBV25-1 and TRBJ2-1, with TRBD2 identical over 10 bases. The germline V gene has CDR1 MGHDK and CDR2 SYGVNS. With V trimmed by 6 bases and J by 4 bases, 3 bases remained unmatched. CDR3 length: 14 amino acids. The CDR3 sequence is CASRMTSGYNEQFF. The DNA of the CDR3 is TGTGCCAGCAGAATGACTAGCGGGTACAATGAGCAGTTCTTC. The entire variable domain, with the rest obtained from reference TRBV25-1 and TRBJ2-1, is as follows: EADIYQTPRYLVIGTGKKITLECSQTMGHDKMYWYQQDPGMELHLIHYSYGVNSTEKGDLSSESTVSRIRTEHFPLTLESARPSHTSQYLCASRMTSGYNEQFFGPGTRLTVL.

This clonotype was picked up a small number of times. J is TRBJ1-5 and V is TRBV28; no definite D call. The CDR3 runs 16 residues. The ends were cut back, 2 bases at V and 6 bases at J, with 17 bases in the middle. CDR1 and CDR2 from the germline V gene are MDHEN and SYDVKM. Here the CDR3 DNA reads TGTGCCAGCAGTTTACATCCCAGGAAAGGGCCTCAGCCCCAGCATTTT. As protein: CASSLHPRKGPQPQHF.